This T cell receptor beta chain was identified in a study of PD-1 blockade in classical Hodgkin lymphoma. General study points: Diminished baseline TCR diversity has been reported in newly diagnosed patients relative to healthy donors. No one has yet defined what causes the repertoire differences, which may be disease activity or prior therapy.

A remark on this clone: The antigen is undetermined.

Time point meaning: newly diagnosed, previously untreated cHL patient sample. The study purified CD4+ T cells from thawed PBMCs using magnetic negative selection. Serving as comparison were PBMCs from newly diagnosed, untreated classical Hodgkin lymphoma, which were sequenced alongside the relapsed/refractory trial patients. The method was immunoSEQ multiplex PCR; TCRdb's version includes in-frame clones alone and lacks a portion of them. The table has roughly 30,000 clones, around 89% seen once. Between the trimmed V and J ends, which lost 3 bases and 2 bases, there was a span of 8 bases. Germline CDR1 reads MDHEN; CDR2 reads SYDVKM. The CDR3 is 14 residues long.

The receptor's source is a human donor with classical Hodgkin lymphoma. The chain is built from TRBV28 and TRBJ2-1; TRBD1 is a possible D gene (6 bases). The sequencing sample was made of CD4+ T cells from blood. This CDR3 is CASSLYRAYNEQFF. The CDR3 coding sequence is TGTGCCAGCAGTTTGTACAGGGCCTACAATGAGCAGTTCTTC.